This T cell receptor (beta chain) appears in the sequencing data of a study of shared clonotypes between healthy human individuals (dated by TCRdb to the early 2020s). Some background on the complete study: A few men and two women, aged 18 to 49 years, made up the cohort. For each donor, CD4 naive and CD4 memory were each run on three plates, CD8 naive on two plates, and CD8 memory on one plate. Blood TCR repertoires of about five healthy adults were deeply sequenced to estimate repertoire size and the extent of clonotype sharing between individuals. Libraries were prepared and TCR repertoires were sequenced by different laboratories using diverse techniques, in order to increase sequencing depth and limit assay-specific biases. Each donor's leukapheresis produced roughly between roughly 0.85 and 10 billion PBMCs. Points the paper makes about the study in general: Approximately 5% of naive CD4, 3.5% of naive CD8, around 2.3% of memory CD4, and less than 0.45% of memory CD8 clonotypes were shared across a few donors. Sampling was limited to blood, and TCR repertoires in tissue likely differ from TCR repertoires in blood. Because the study included only a small number of donors, the genetic and exposure-history diversity represented was limited. Pairwise subsampling indicated that sequencing depth was expected to affect the degree of clonotype sharing among donors. Clonotypes shared by all four sorted-subset donors showed higher generation probabilities than non-shared clonotypes. Rarefaction of sorted-subset datasets indicated incomplete sequencing despite the large sequencing depth. Naive subsets generally had larger estimated clonotype richness than memory subsets.

As regards this clone: Its antigen has not been determined. No much larger clone is present one base from it, and per-base qualities are unavailable.

V drops 3 bases and J drops 2 bases, leaving 12 bases in between. CDR1 and CDR2, looked up from the germline V gene, are SGHDT and YYEEEE. From the cysteine up to the phenylalanine, the CDR3 has a length of 14 residues. Kept here is only the CDR3 DNA, which spans 42 bases and is read in frame from base 1. The donors were healthy, HIV-negative adults with no recently reported acute infections or vaccinations. Every donor was a Caucasian adult residing in Nashville, Tennessee, USA. CD4+ T cells were enriched by magnetic negative selection, after which naive cells were positively selected on CD45RA and the negative fraction was taken as the memory subset. Blood was collected by leukapheresis, and PBMCs were isolated by Ficoll-Histopaque density gradient centrifugation and then cryopreserved in liquid nitrogen vapor phase. Analytical flow cytometry was used to check the purity and quantity of every magnetically sorted T cell population. Genomic DNA was isolated from every sorted fraction and measured by UV absorbance on a Nanodrop 2000c.

TCR CDR3 regions were amplified from genomic DNA by multiplex PCR using the deep immunoSEQ assay. Extracted genomic DNA from each cell subset was spread evenly across all wells of several immunoSEQ 96-well plates, with each plate serving as a replicate. For sorted subsets, 150 to 200 ng genomic DNA, equal to tens of thousands of T cell genomes, was loaded into each replicate PCR. Purified libraries were measured with a Qubit 3.0 fluorometer, size-checked on a Bioanalyzer 2100, and measured again with the KAPA Library Quantification kit. Every immunoSEQ 96-well plate was sequenced on a separate single-read 150-cycle Illumina NextSeq 550 flow cell. The original methods were these. Because only junctional sequences without quality scores were contained in the immunoSEQ output, filtering matching that applied to full-length reads could not be performed. To assign V/J genes and CDR3, sequences were annotated against IMGT germline references using PyIR, a Python wrapper for IgBLAST v1.9. Reads were filtered out if the reads had weak V/J assignments (E-value above 1e-6), no CDR3, stop codons, out-of-frame junctions, or ambiguous translated residues. V3J clonotypes were defined as sequences sharing the same inferred V gene, J gene, and CDR3 amino acid sequence. The percentage overlap between two repertoires was calculated by dividing the number of shared unique clonotypes by the size of the smaller repertoire. Three approaches were used to assess repertoire richness: RTK rarefaction, the Chao1 estimator, and Recon v2.1 estimates of unobserved clonotypes. Generation probabilities were computed with OLGA for all TCRbeta clonotypes obtained by the gDNA method from a handful of donors. In TCRdb, the immuneACCESS table is reduced to in-frame sequences with V and J assigned. These tables do not hold every clone; where another copy was compared, an unresolved V gene accounts for under half, and the others remain unexplained. D and trimming come from the DNA, and the V and J calls and clone size come from that table. Recorded for this sample are about 1.1 million clones; 78% of them occurred a single time. The leading ten clones occupy around 0.61% of the sample.

The source is a man younger than 30 in good health. Some clones in this sample may be carry-over from other donors' samples. Sequencing was done on a sample of memory CD4+ T cells from PBMCs. The sample's cell subset or site label, in plain terms: CD45RA-negative fraction. Recombination linked TRBV5-6 to TRBJ2-7; the D gene is perhaps TRBD2, on 6 matching bases. The DNA sequence is as follows: TGTGCCAGCAGCTCCCCCAGGGAGGCCTACGAGCAGTACTTC. The resulting protein is CASSSPREAYEQYF.